This TCR beta chain was identified during a study of response to subunit inactivated influenza vaccine. General study results and limits: Few additional T cells are recruited per seasonal influenza vaccination, authors suggested.

After removal of 5 bases from V and 5 bases from J, the junction contained 11 bases not matched to a gene. Germline assignment: CDR1 SGHTA and CDR2 FQGNSA. The CDR3 sequence is 16 residues long. Worth noting for this clonotype: Its antigen is as yet unknown.

TCRdb ran MiXCR on the RT-PCR reads and lists one entry per CDR3 protein. Altogether about 800,000 distinct CDR3 sequences are present, approximately 21% being singletons, with the ten largest covering roughly a tenth. This clonotype originated in a man aged 45-60 years who received an inactivated influenza vaccine. This specimen was PBMCs from blood, taken 5 days after vaccination. V is TRBV7-2 and J is TRBJ2-1, with TRBD1 matching 8 bases. CDR3 amino acids: CASSLSRGQGNNEQFF. Here the CDR3 DNA reads TGTGCCAGCAGCCTCAGCCGCGGACAGGGAAACAATGAGCAGTTCTTC.